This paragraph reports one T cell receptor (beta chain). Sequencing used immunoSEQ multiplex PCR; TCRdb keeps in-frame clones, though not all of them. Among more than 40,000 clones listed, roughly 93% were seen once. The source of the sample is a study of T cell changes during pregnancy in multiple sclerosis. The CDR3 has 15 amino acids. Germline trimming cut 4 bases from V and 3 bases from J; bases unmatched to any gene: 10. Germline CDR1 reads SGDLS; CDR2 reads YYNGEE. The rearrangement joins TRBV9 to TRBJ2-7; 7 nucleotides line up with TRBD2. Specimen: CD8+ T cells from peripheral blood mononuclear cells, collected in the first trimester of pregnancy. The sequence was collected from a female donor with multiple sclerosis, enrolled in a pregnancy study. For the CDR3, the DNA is TGTGCCAGCAGCCTGGGGGGAGGGACGTACTACGAGCAGTACTTC. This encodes CASSLGGGTYYEQYF.